Listed here are 22 T cell receptor beta chains from one sample, sequenced in a study of OX40 agonist ivuxolimab in advanced cancers. Profiling relied on immunoSEQ multiplex PCR, and the TCRdb table lists in-frame clones only, not all of them. There are about 27,000 clones in the sample; more than 75% occur only once, and 20% to 25% lies in the top ten. This material consisted of CD4+ or CD8+ T cells sorted from blood, taken in a trial of the OX40 agonist ivuxolimab. Receptors were obtained from an adult with an advanced solid tumor such as melanoma, head and neck, liver or kidney cancer.

The chain links TRBV4-3 to TRBJ1-2, with 8 positions matching TRBD1. This CDR3 has 16 amino acids. V trimming: 0 bases; J trimming: 3 bases; junction bases outside the gene matches: 6. Germline values: CDR1 LGHNA, CDR2 YSLEER. As DNA, the CDR3 is TGCGCCAGCAGCCAAGATGAGGACAGGGCTTACTATGGCTACACCTTC. Residues: CASSQDEDRAYYGYTF.

This clone was counted a single time. The chain carries TRBV27 and TRBJ2-2; 9 positions agree with TRBD2. This CDR3 is built from 15 residues. In germline, CDR1 is MNHEY, CDR2 SMNVEV (reference sequence). Unmatched junction bases numbered 12, after V lost 11 bases and J lost 5 bases. The CDR3 region is CASRRAGGGTGELFF. In DNA form, the CDR3 reads TGTGCCTCAAGGCGGGCGGGAGGGGGTACCGGGGAGCTGTTTTTT.

This clone was seen only once. J is TRBJ2-1 and V is TRBV27; possibly TRBD1 for D (6 bases). Germline values: CDR1 MNHEY, CDR2 SMNVEV (reference sequence). The ends were cut back, 4 bases at V and 7 bases at J, with 20 bases in the middle. The CDR3 is made up of 16 amino acids. The CDR3 sequence is CASSSPGQGKVNEQFF. CDR3 DNA: TGTGCCAGCAGTTCCCCTGGGCAGGGGAAAGTTAATGAGCAGTTCTTC.

This chain joins TRBV29-1 and TRBJ2-1; 10 nucleotides agree with TRBD2. J gave up 7 bases and V 6 bases, and 6 bases lay outside the gene matches. The germline gives CDR1 SQVTM, CDR2 ANQGSEA. This CDR3 is built from 13 residues. In DNA form, the CDR3 reads TGCAGCGTCTCGGGACTAGCGATGAATGAGCAGTTCTTC. This codes for CSVSGLAMNEQFF.

The V gene is TRBV9, the J gene TRBJ1-1; D is possibly TRBD1 (5 bases). This CDR3 is 15 amino acids long. With 6 bases removed from V and 3 bases from J, the gap between germline ends came to 18 bases. Germline V gives CDR1 SGDLS, CDR2 YYNGEE. The CDR3 sequence is CASTLIGGSDTEAFF. In DNA, the CDR3 is TGTGCCAGCACCTTAATCGGGGGGTCGGACACTGAAGCTTTCTTT.

The CDR3 bases are TGTGCCAGCAGTTCGTCACGGTACTCCTACAATGAGCAGTTCTTC. It codes for CASSSSRYSYNEQFF. The chain links TRBV7-9 to TRBJ2-1; D gene uncertain. The germline V gene has CDR1 SEHNR and CDR2 FQNEAQ (reference sequence). V was pared by 6 bases and J by 0 bases, with 12 bases between. This CDR3 comprises 15 residues.

The genes are TRBV5-5 and TRBJ1-2; D may be TRBD1 (5 bases). The V end lost 1 base, the J end lost 5 bases, and 12 bases lay between the germline ends. In germline, CDR1 is SGHKS, CDR2 YYEKEE (reference sequence). The CDR3 is 14 amino acids. CDR3 sequence: CASSLPTWGYGYTF. The CDR3 DNA follows: TGTGCCAGCAGCTTGCCCACATGGGGGTATGGCTACACCTTC.

This sequence joins TRBV18 and TRBJ2-3; D unresolved. Per germline, CDR1 KGHSH and CDR2 LQKENI. The V end was cut by 0 bases, the J end by 4 bases, with 8 bases between. There are 14 residues in the CDR3. CDR3 DNA: TGTGCCAGCTCACCACCAAGGGAACCAGATACGCAGTATTTT. It encodes CASSPPREPDTQYF.

This clone was counted once. This chain joins TRBV27 and TRBJ2-7, with D perhaps TRBD1 or TRBD2 (5 bases each). This CDR3 spans 16 amino acids. Trimming removed 5 bases from V and 0 bases from J, with 17 bases in between. CDR1 and CDR2 from the germline V gene are MNHEY and SMNVEV (reference sequence). DNA of the CDR3: TGTGCCAGCAGTGAGTCCCACGGGGACGACTCCTACGAGCAGTACTTC. Translating it yields CASSESHGDDSYEQYF.

Points on this clone: The junction departs from germline at one end; a sequencing error may be responsible. The chain employs TRBV7-7 and TRBJ2-7; TRBD2 agrees at 14 bases. The germline CDR1 and CDR2 sequences are SSHAT and FNYEAQ (reference sequence). The CDR3 is 15 amino acids. Here the CDR3 DNA reads TGTGCTAGCAGCTTAGGGACTAGCGGGAGAGGCGAGCAGTACTTC. This encodes CASSLGTSGRGEQYF.

The chain joins TRBV28 to TRBJ2-1; the match to TRBD2 covers 11 bases. Germline CDR1 reads MDHEN; CDR2 reads SYDVKM. The J segment lost 5 bases and the V segment lost 3 bases, leaving 3 bases of the junction unmatched. This CDR3 comprises 15 residues. CDR3: CASSFGTSGNNEQFF. In nucleotides, the CDR3 is TGTGCCAGCAGTTTTGGGACTAGCGGAAACAATGAGCAGTTCTTC.

The gene calls are TRBV13 and TRBJ2-7; TRBD2 aligns across 11 bases. V shed 3 bases, J shed 2 bases, and the junction held 3 bases outside the gene matches. The CDR3 consists of 15 residues. CDR1 PRHDT and CDR2 FYEKMQ come from the germline V gene (reference sequence). The CDR3 coding sequence is TGTGCCAGCAGCTTTCGACTAGCGGGGACCTACGAGCAGTACTTC. Protein product: CASSFRLAGTYEQYF.

V gene TRBV15 combines with J gene TRBJ2-5, with D perhaps matching TRBD2 (5 bases). The germline gives CDR1 LNHNV, CDR2 YYDKDF (reference sequence). Trimming took 1 base from V and 2 from J, leaving 8 bases between them. This CDR3 spans 14 amino acids. CDR3 in amino acids: CATSRGTEQETQYF. CDR3 nucleotide sequence: TGTGCCACCAGCAGAGGGACTGAGCAAGAGACCCAGTACTTC.

The sample holds a few counts of this clone. The chain joins TRBV27 to TRBJ2-1, with D possibly being TRBD2 (6 bases). Germline assignment: CDR1 MNHEY and CDR2 SMNVEV (reference sequence). The CDR3 spans 14 residues. V dropped 5 bases and J dropped 8 bases, with 16 bases sitting between them. The chain's CDR3 is CASSARWRADEQFF. In nucleotides, the CDR3 is TGTGCCAGCAGTGCCCGCTGGAGGGCGGATGAGCAGTTCTTC.

The V gene is TRBV7-2, the J gene TRBJ2-5; 8 nucleotides match TRBD2. The J segment lost 5 bases and the V segment lost 5 bases, leaving 7 bases of the junction unmatched. The CDR3 is 14 amino acids. Germline CDR1 is SGHTA and CDR2 is FQGNSA. The CDR3 loop is CASSLRTSRETQYF. CDR3 DNA sequence: TGTGCCAGCAGCCTACGGACTAGCAGGGAGACCCAGTACTTC.

CDR3: CASSGPGQGASGELFF. The CDR3 DNA sequence: TGTGCCAGCAGCGGCCCGGGACAGGGGGCGAGCGGGGAGCTGTTTTTT. The chain employs TRBV7-8 and TRBJ2-2; 12 bases match TRBD1. The germline V gene encodes CDR1 SGHVS and CDR2 FQNEAQ. The ends lost 5 bases at V and 7 bases at J; junction bases unmatched: 8. The CDR3 runs to 16 residues.

The chain recombines TRBV2 with TRBJ2-7; weak D call: TRBD2 (6 bases). CDR3 length: 13 residues. Trimming pared 3 bases from V and 2 bases from J, leaving 8 bases between. CDR1 and CDR2 from the germline V gene are SNHLY and FYNNEI. CDR3 nucleotides: TGTGCCAGCAGTGAGACGGGAGCCTACGAGCAGTACTTC. Its translation is CASSETGAYEQYF. The full variable domain, rest sourced from reference TRBV2 and TRBJ2-7, is EPEVTQTPSHQVTQMGQEVILRCVPISNHLYFYWYRQILGQKVEFLVSFYNNEISEKSEIFDDQFSVERPDGSNFTLKIRSTKLEDSAMYFCASSETGAYEQYFGPGTRLTVT.

The chain couples TRBV11-2 to TRBJ2-1; weak D call: TRBD2 (5 bases). Trimming stripped 1 base from V and 4 bases from J, with 8 bases between. Germline V gene data show CDR1 as SGHAT and CDR2 as FQNNGV. The CDR3 extends over 14 amino acids. This chain's CDR3 is CASSLGGVYNEQFF. DNA of the CDR3: TGTGCCAGCAGCTTAGGGGGAGTATACAATGAGCAGTTCTTC.

This clone was counted between two and nine times. At the DNA level, this CDR3 is encoded by other sequences in the same sample as well. The chain has TRBV28 and TRBJ2-7, with D perhaps TRBD1 (6 bases). Germline V CDR1 and CDR2: MDHEN, SYDVKM. This CDR3 region has 13 residues. The germline V and J ends were trimmed by 2 bases and 7 bases, with 12 bases remaining between them. This CDR3 reads CASSLQGRGEQYF. CDR3 nucleotides: TGTGCCAGCAGTTTACAGGGGCGCGGGGAGCAGTACTTC.

The J gene is TRBJ2-7, the V gene TRBV28; tentatively, D is TRBD1 or TRBD2 (6 bases each). The CDR3 has 14 amino acids. From germline, CDR1 is MDHEN and CDR2 SYDVKM. The germline V and J ends were trimmed by 7 bases and 3 bases, with 16 bases remaining between them. Here the CDR3 DNA reads TGTGCCAGCATGATAACCGGGGGCTACTACGAGCAGTACTTC. Translation: CASMITGGYYEQYF.

The chain recombines TRBV13 with TRBJ2-7; 9 bases fit TRBD2. CDR3 length equals 14 residues. V lost 5 bases, J lost 2 bases, and 4 bases stayed unmatched. Germline V gene data show CDR1 as PRHDT and CDR2 as FYEKMQ (reference sequence). Here the CDR3 DNA reads TGTGCCAGCAGCACGGGACTAGCCACCTACGAGCAGTACTTC. Translation: CASSTGLATYEQYF.

This clone was detected only a few times. The chain employs TRBV28 and TRBJ2-7, with TRBD1 matching 8 bases. The CDR3 is 14 residues long. From germline, CDR1 is MDHEN and CDR2 SYDVKM. The J segment lost 6 bases and the V segment lost 0 bases, leaving 4 bases of the junction unmatched. CDR3 amino acids: CASSLWDRDIEQYF. For the CDR3, the DNA is TGTGCCAGCAGTTTATGGGACAGGGACATCGAGCAGTACTTC.